A single sample gave rise to the 15 T cell receptor beta chains below, sequenced in a study of TIL therapy for anti-PD-1-resistant metastatic lung cancer. Sequencing used immunoSEQ v3. Sequencing used immunoSEQ multiplex PCR; TCRdb keeps in-frame clones, though not all of them. Of 45,000 to 60,000 clones in the sample, 60% to 85% were seen once. As for time point: pre-treatment sample, taken before nivolumab and TIL therapy. Most excised metastases sampled were pleural nodules or supraclavicular lymph nodes. Specimen: tumor tissue, collected at baseline. The receptor set was obtained from a person between 30 and 79 years old with non-small cell lung cancer.

Only a few counts were recorded for this clone. The genes are TRBV7-8 and TRBJ2-7; D possibly corresponds to TRBD1 (6 bases). V lost 3 bases, J lost 5 bases, and 14 bases lay in between. This CDR3 has 14 residues. CDR1 and CDR2 from the germline V gene are SGHVS and FQNEAQ. The DNA for the CDR3 is TGTGCCAGCAGCTTTGAGGGGGAGACTGACGAGCAGTACTTC. This encodes CASSFEGETDEQYF. Full variable domain (outside the CDR3, taken from reference TRBV7-8 and TRBJ2-7): GAGVSQSPRYKVAKRGQDVALRCDPISGHVSLFWYQQALGQGPEFLTYFQNEAQLDKSGLPSDRFFAERPEGSVSTLKIQRTQQEDSAVYLCASSFEGETDEQYFGPGTRLTVT.

The V gene is TRBV2, the J gene TRBJ1-1, with D hard to call. CDR3 length: 14 residues. Germline assignment: CDR1 SNHLY and CDR2 FYNNEI. V was shortened by 6 bases and J by 10 bases, with 21 bases between the two germline ends. CDR3 sequence reads: CASSRGVAESRAFF. In DNA, the CDR3 is TGTGCCAGCAGCCGTGGGGTGGCAGAGTCGCGAGCTTTCTTT.

The gene calls are TRBV5-4 and TRBJ2-6; 10 nucleotides align to TRBD1. The V segment lost 5 bases and the J segment 0 bases; nucleotides outside the gene matches: 5. There are 17 residues in the CDR3. The germline gives CDR1 SGHNT, CDR2 YYREEE (reference sequence). As DNA, the CDR3 is TGTGCCAGCAGGAGGGACAGGGGCAGCTCTGGGGCCAACGTCCTGACTTTC. This translates into CASRRDRGSSGANVLTF.

This clone was observed a few times. The chain joins TRBV6-5 to TRBJ1-4; no clear D. The CDR3 spans 12 residues. The germline CDR1 and CDR2 sequences are MNHEY and SVGAGI. V was trimmed by 4 bases and J by 8 bases, leaving 8 bases between them. The CDR3 coding sequence is TGTGCCAGCAGTTCGGGAGGGGAAAAACTGTTTTTT. Protein: CASSSGGEKLFF.

This rearrangement joins TRBV29-1 to TRBJ1-4; D is perhaps TRBD1 (5 bases). The V end was cut by 7 bases, the J end by 3 bases, with 12 bases between. The CDR3 sequence is 13 residues long. Per the germline V gene, CDR1 is SQVTM and CDR2 is ANQGSEA. The CDR3 DNA sequence: TGCAGCGCCTATGGGGCGGCTAATGAAAAACTGTTTTTT. Its translation: CSAYGAANEKLFF.

This chain uses TRBV10-1 with TRBJ2-2; perhaps TRBD2 as D (5 bases). Trimming stripped 6 bases from V and 4 bases from J, with 15 bases between. This CDR3 has 15 amino acids. From germline, CDR1 is WNHNN and CDR2 SYGVQD (reference sequence). This CDR3 is CASSEGYRATGELFF. The CDR3 DNA is TGCGCCAGCAGCGAGGGATACCGGGCCACCGGGGAGCTGTTTTTT.

The chain combines TRBV6-1 with TRBJ1-1; 10 nucleotides agree with TRBD1. The CDR3 is 15 residues long. CDR1 is MNHNS, CDR2 SASEGT, per germline. Trimming removed 9 bases from V and 1 base from J; junction bases left unmatched: 8. The CDR3 loop reads CASTRDRGPNTEAFF. The CDR3 DNA reads TGTGCCAGTACCCGGGACAGGGGCCCGAACACTGAAGCTTTCTTT.

This clone was seen just once. The rearrangement links TRBV9 to TRBJ2-1, with D uncertain. V was trimmed by 5 bases and J by 9 bases, leaving 24 bases between them. The germline CDR1 and CDR2 sequences are SGDLS and YYNGEE. This CDR3 has 16 residues. CDR3 in DNA: TGTGCCAGCAGTGAATCCTCGGACCCGGCTTCGGCTGAGCAGTTCTTC. This encodes CASSESSDPASAEQFF.

The chain uses TRBV13 and TRBJ2-2; the match to TRBD1 covers 8 bases. Unmatched junction bases numbered 3, after V lost 3 bases and J lost 3 bases. From germline, CDR1 is PRHDT and CDR2 FYEKMQ (reference sequence). This CDR3 has 15 residues. CDR3 sequence: CASSFGTGDTGELFF. CDR3 sequence (DNA): TGTGCCAGCAGCTTTGGGACAGGCGACACCGGGGAGCTGTTTTTT.

The chain employs TRBV4-3 and TRBJ2-1, with TRBD2 identical over 12 bases. The CDR3 runs 15 residues. Germline CDR1 reads LGHNA; CDR2 reads YSLEER. V shed 2 bases and J 7 bases; nucleotides not matched to a gene: 3. CDR3 in DNA: TGCGCCAGCAGCCAACAACTAGCGGGAGGTAATGAGCAGTTCTTC. Translated, it gives CASSQQLAGGNEQFF.

V gene TRBV6-5 combines with J gene TRBJ1-2; 7 bases line up with TRBD1. V lost 4 bases to trimming and J lost 5 bases; unmatched junction nucleotides: 7. The length of the CDR3 is 14 residues. Per germline, CDR1 MNHEY and CDR2 SVGAGI. CDR3 sequence reads: CASSFLQGQYGYTF. CDR3 DNA sequence: TGTGCCAGCAGTTTCCTACAGGGGCAGTATGGCTACACCTTC.

The chain has TRBV6-5 and TRBJ2-5; D perhaps matches TRBD2 (6 bases). Trimming took 7 bases from V and 5 from J, leaving 17 bases between them. This CDR3 contains 14 residues. CDR1 and CDR2 (germline): MNHEY, SVGAGI. The CDR3 loop is CASTESGLAETQYF. Here the CDR3 DNA reads TGTGCCAGCACCGAATCTGGGCTAGCGGAGACCCAGTACTTC.

By frequency in the sample, this clone is medium-sized. J is TRBJ2-7 and V is TRBV7-9, with 10 nucleotides matching TRBD1. Per germline, CDR1 SEHNR and CDR2 FQNEAQ (reference sequence). The CDR3 is 15 residues long. Trimming removed 5 bases from V and 9 bases from J; junction bases left unmatched: 13. This CDR3 is CASSPIGDRGQVQYF. As DNA, the CDR3 is TGTGCCAGCAGCCCAATCGGGGACAGGGGCCAGGTGCAGTACTTC.

This chain links TRBV27 with TRBJ2-1; possibly TRBD2 for D (7 bases). Germline CDR1 MNHEY, CDR2 SMNVEV (reference sequence). This CDR3 has 16 residues. The V end lost 3 bases, the J end lost 0 bases, and 12 bases lay between the germline ends. The CDR3 DNA sequence: TGTGCCAGCAGTTTCCGGGGGGCCCGCTCCTACAATGAGCAGTTCTTC. It is translated as CASSFRGARSYNEQFF.

This clone was counted between two and nine times. The chain couples TRBV5-4 to TRBJ2-2, with 7 bases fitting TRBD1. The CDR3 loop spans 15 amino acids. CDR1 and CDR2 from the germline V gene are SGHNT and YYREEE (reference sequence). With V trimmed by 6 bases and J by 0 bases, 5 bases remained unmatched. The DNA for the CDR3 is TGTGCCAGCACCCTCAGGGGGACGAACACCGGGGAGCTGTTTTTT. Protein product: CASTLRGTNTGELFF.